The entry below describes one T cell receptor (beta chain). The entry originates in a study of blood T cells in healthy people across ages. The germline gives CDR1 MGHRA, CDR2 YSYEKL. V shed 0 bases and J 1 base; nucleotides not matched to a gene: 2. This CDR3 region has 17 residues. A second PCR, run for roughly 7 to 11 cycles, used a sample-barcoded 5' primer plus a J-beta primer mix. TCRdb re-analysed the 5' RACE reads in MiXCR, keeping a single row per CDR3 protein. The sample holds about 1.6 million distinct CDR3 sequences, about 35% seen once. The chain links TRBV4-1 to TRBJ1-5; 11 bases map to TRBD1. The sample was blood. The source of this sequence is a woman aged 25 to 45 in good health. Written as DNA, the CDR3 is TGCGCCAGCAGCCAAGACGGGACAGGGGGGAGCAATCAGCCCCAGCATTTT. Protein sequence: CASSQDGTGGSNQPQHF.